The 14 T cell receptor beta chains below all came from one sample that was sequenced in a study of blood T cell repertoires in COVID-19. Here immunoSEQ multiplex PCR was the method, and the copy in TCRdb shows in-frame clones only, minus some. The table records approximately 250,000 clones, approximately 82% of them present only once. The sequencing input was PBMCs or T cells enriched from blood (not recorded which). These receptors came from a middle-aged man who had recovered from COVID-19.

The rearrangement joins TRBV7-9 to TRBJ2-2; 9 bases fit TRBD1. The CDR3 is 15 residues long. Germline loops: CDR1 SEHNR, CDR2 FQNEAQ (reference sequence). J was trimmed by 5 bases and V by 6 bases; bases with no gene match: 7. CDR3: CASSSGTGSTGELFF. The CDR3 nucleotides are TGTGCCAGCAGTTCCGGGACAGGGAGTACCGGGGAGCTGTTTTTT.

This clone was counted between two and nine times. One end of the junction fails to match germline, which may point to a read error. This chain links TRBV28 with TRBJ2-3; TRBD2 agrees at 15 bases. Germline CDR1 and CDR2: MDHEN and SYDVKM. This CDR3 spans 12 amino acids. CDR3 coding DNA: TGTGCCAGCAGCTTAGGACTAGCGGGGGGGAGTTTT. Protein product: CASSLGLAGGSF.

The CDR3 loop reads CASSSKGATEAFF. In DNA form, the CDR3 reads TGTGCCAGCAGCTCCAAAGGGGCTACTGAAGCTTTCTTT. This rearrangement joins TRBV7-2 to TRBJ1-1; D may be TRBD1 (5 bases). In germline, CDR1 is SGHTA, CDR2 FQGNSA. The V end was cut by 4 bases, the J end by 5 bases, with 11 bases between. CDR3 length equals 13 residues.

The V gene is TRBV5-1, the J gene TRBJ1-4; D might be TRBD1 (5 bases). The CDR3 runs 15 residues. Germline V CDR1 and CDR2: SGHRS, YFSETQ. The V gene lost 5 bases and the J gene lost 0 bases, with 11 bases spanning the gap. The CDR3 nucleotides read TGCGCCAGCAGGGTTTCGACAGCAACTAATGAAAAACTGTTTTTT. Protein: CASRVSTATNEKLFF.

The chain is built from TRBV28 and TRBJ2-7, with D perhaps matching TRBD1 (6 bases). The CDR3 extends over 13 amino acids. Germline lookup yields CDR1 MDHEN and CDR2 SYDVKM. With 7 bases removed from V and 7 bases from J, the gap between germline ends came to 17 bases. CDR3 loop: CASTENRAREQYF. The CDR3 DNA reads as TGTGCCAGCACCGAAAACAGGGCGAGAGAGCAGTACTTC.

The chain combines TRBV7-2 with TRBJ1-2, with D maybe TRBD1 (5 bases). This CDR3 has 14 amino acids. V lost 5 bases and J lost 5, with 15 bases in between. Germline V CDR1 and CDR2: SGHTA, FQGNSA. The CDR3 region has the DNA TGTGCCAGCAGCCTTAGACGGGGGGAATATGGCTACACCTTC. Amino acids: CASSLRRGEYGYTF.

The chain combines TRBV19 with TRBJ2-3; a weak D match, TRBD1 (5 bases). CDR3 size: 15 residues. The V gene lost 4 bases and the J gene lost 6 bases, with 17 bases spanning the gap. Per the germline V gene, CDR1 is LNHDA and CDR2 is SQIVND (reference sequence). The CDR3 DNA sequence: TGTGCCAGTAGTACCTTACAGGACCCCCACGATACGCAGTATTTT. It translates to CASSTLQDPHDTQYF.

This clone showed up many times. The V gene is TRBV25-1, the J gene TRBJ2-7, with a possible D match to TRBD2 (6 bases). This CDR3 comprises 15 residues. Germline lookup yields CDR1 MGHDK and CDR2 SYGVNS. V lost 5 bases and J lost 4, with 18 bases in between. The CDR3 loop is CASSRGEVRFYEQYF. In DNA, the CDR3 is TGTGCCAGCAGTAGAGGGGAGGTAAGGTTTTACGAGCAGTACTTC.

The chain carries TRBV11-2 and TRBJ1-4; D might be TRBD1 (5 bases). Germline CDR1 and CDR2: SGHAT and FQNNGV. The CDR3 spans 17 residues. V shed 1 base and J shed 2 bases, with 14 bases lying between them. The CDR3 DNA reads as TGTGCCAGCAGCTTAGTAGGCGAGGGGAGGACTAATGAAAAACTGTTTTTT. It yields the protein CASSLVGEGRTNEKLFF.

V and J are TRBV28 and TRBJ2-7; the D is unclear. Looked up from germline, CDR1 is MDHEN and CDR2 is SYDVKM. V lost 6 bases and J 6 bases, leaving 12 bases between the germline ends. The CDR3 has 12 residues. The CDR3 nucleotides are TGTGCCAGCAGCCCCGATTGGAGCGAGCAGTACTTC. This encodes CASSPDWSEQYF.

The genes are TRBV9 and TRBJ2-3; 7 positions agree with TRBD2. Germline V gene sequence: CDR1 SGDLS, CDR2 YYNGEE. This CDR3 has 17 amino acids. V lost 3 bases, J lost 4 bases, and 14 bases stayed unmatched. For the CDR3, the DNA is TGTGCCAGCAGCGGGTCCGTCGGGGGAGGGAGGCCAGATACGCAGTATTTT. Encoded protein: CASSGSVGGGRPDTQYF. The full variable domain, with the rest looked up from reference TRBV9 and TRBJ2-3, is DSGVTQTPKHLITATGQRVTLRCSPRSGDLSVYWYQQSLDQGLQFLIQYYNGEERAKGNILERFSAQQFPDLHSELNLSSLELGDSALYFCASSGSVGGGRPDTQYFGPGTRLTVL.

In this sample, this clone turned up a few times. The CDR3 sequence: CASRGQGEKLFF. Written as DNA, the CDR3 is TGTGCCAGCAGGGGACAGGGAGAAAAACTGTTTTTT. The chain is built from TRBV2 and TRBJ1-4, with 9 bases lining up with TRBD1. The germline CDR1 and CDR2 sequences are SNHLY and FYNNEI. CDR3 length: 12 amino acids. Trimming at V came to 6 bases and at J to 8 bases, leaving 1 base not matched to a gene. The whole variable domain, filled in from reference TRBV2 and TRBJ1-4, reads EPEVTQTPSHQVTQMGQEVILRCVPISNHLYFYWYRQILGQKVEFLVSFYNNEISEKSEIFDDQFSVERPDGSNFTLKIRSTKLEDSAMYFCASRGQGEKLFFGSGTQLSVL.

The chain joins TRBV4-2 to TRBJ2-3; 8 bases fit TRBD2. The CDR3 runs to 16 residues. CDR1 and CDR2 (germline): LGHNA, YNFKEQ. With V trimmed by 1 base and J by 0 bases, 3 bases remained unmatched. In DNA form, the CDR3 reads TGTGCCAGCAGCCAAGCACTAGCGGTGAGCACAGATACGCAGTATTTT. It specifies CASSQALAVSTDTQYF.

This sequence joins TRBV5-1 and TRBJ2-2; 10 bases agree with TRBD2. The V segment lost 5 bases and the J segment 1 base; nucleotides outside the gene matches: 5. Germline CDR1 reads SGHRS; CDR2 reads YFSETQ. The CDR3 extends over 16 amino acids. The CDR3 loop reads CASRGLAALNTGELFF. CDR3 bases: TGCGCCAGCAGAGGACTAGCGGCTTTGAACACCGGGGAGCTGTTTTTT.